The 5 T cell receptor beta chains presented below share a single source sample, sequenced in a study of cytomegalovirus exposure and HLA in healthy donors. Amplification used 60 Vbeta primers and 13 Jbeta primers. The data were produced by immunoSEQ multiplex PCR, yet TCRdb's version contains in-frame clones alone and is incomplete. Here the sample spans around 130,000 clones, approximately 70% being singletons. The sequenced material came from PBMCs. These receptor sequences come from an older woman in good health and CMV-seronegative.

The gene calls are TRBV19 and TRBJ2-7; 9 nucleotides line up with TRBD1. This CDR3 contains 19 residues. The germline gives CDR1 LNHDA, CDR2 SQIVND (reference sequence). J lost 1 base, V lost 0 bases, and 13 bases had no gene match. CDR3 in amino acids: CASSIDSPQDRGLSYEQYF. DNA of the CDR3: TGTGCCAGTAGTATAGATTCCCCCCAGGACAGGGGTCTTTCCTACGAGCAGTACTTC.

The chain carries TRBV9 and TRBJ1-2; 7 nucleotides line up with TRBD1. The V and J ends lost 4 bases and 8 bases, in that order; junction bases with no gene match: 11. The CDR3 has 14 amino acids. Per germline, CDR1 SGDLS and CDR2 YYNGEE. The CDR3 reads CASSPPTGKGGYTF. The DNA of the CDR3 is TGTGCCAGCAGCCCCCCGACAGGGAAGGGCGGCTACACCTTC.

The chain combines TRBV5-1 with TRBJ2-3, with D possibly matching TRBD2 (7 bases). CDR3 length: 19 residues. Trimming stripped 3 bases from V and 4 bases from J, with 27 bases between. The germline gives CDR1 SGHRS, CDR2 YFSETQ. CDR3 DNA: TGCGCCAGCAGCTCCTGGAGGGGGAACTCGAGAGGGGGGGCAGATACGCAGTATTTT. Protein: CASSSWRGNSRGGADTQYF.

The chain uses TRBV2 and TRBJ2-5; 11 positions match TRBD2. The V gene end was trimmed by 6 bases and the J gene end by 11 bases; junction bases not matched to a gene: 11. The germline gives CDR1 SNHLY, CDR2 FYNNEI. CDR3 length: 14 residues. CDR3 in amino acids: CASSRGLAAGEQYF. DNA of the CDR3: TGTGCCAGCAGCAGGGGACTAGCGGCGGGGGAGCAGTACTTC.

The chain employs TRBV13 and TRBJ2-3; 7 bases agree with TRBD2. J gave up 0 bases and V 5 bases, and 14 bases lay outside the gene matches. Germline CDR1 and CDR2: PRHDT and FYEKMQ (reference sequence). The CDR3 totals 18 residues. The DNA for the CDR3 is TGTGCCAGCAGCCCGGGGCTAGCGGTACAACCTAGCACAGATACGCAGTATTTT. Translation: CASSPGLAVQPSTDTQYF.